A single sample gave rise to the 21 T cell receptor beta chains below, sequenced in a study of cytomegalovirus exposure and HLA in healthy donors. This PCR relied on a set of 60 Vbeta primers and 13 Jbeta primers. Profiling relied on immunoSEQ multiplex PCR, and the TCRdb table lists in-frame clones only, not all of them. This sample carries about 130,000 clones, with approximately 1% going to the ten biggest clones. The material sequenced was PBMCs. The source of these receptors is a man between 18 and 35 years old in good health and CMV-seronegative.

The chain has TRBV15 and TRBJ2-7; a weak D match, TRBD1 (6 bases). The V end lost 3 bases, the J end lost 6 bases, and 18 bases lay between the germline ends. Germline V gives CDR1 LNHNV, CDR2 YYDKDF (reference sequence). This CDR3 contains 15 residues. CDR3 in amino acids: CATSSDLKQGGEQYF. Here the CDR3 DNA reads TGTGCCACCAGCAGTGATCTTAAACAGGGCGGCGAGCAGTACTTC.

CDR3 residues: CAWSPGTEPYEQYF. As DNA, the CDR3 is TGTGCCTGGAGCCCTGGAACAGAGCCCTACGAGCAGTACTTC. This chain uses TRBV30 with TRBJ2-7; no reliable D call. The CDR3 extends over 14 amino acids. Germline V gene data show CDR1 as GTSNPN and CDR2 as SVGIG (reference sequence). V lost 3 bases, J lost 2 bases, and 14 bases lay in between.

The chain uses TRBV27 and TRBJ2-5, with a tentative D call TRBD2 (6 bases). V dropped 5 bases and J dropped 1 base, with 11 bases sitting between them. The CDR3 has 14 residues. Germline loops: CDR1 MNHEY, CDR2 SMNVEV (reference sequence). CDR3 coding DNA: TGTGCCAGCAGTCTCCAGGGACTCCAAGAGACCCAGTACTTC. Translated: CASSLQGLQETQYF.

The V call is TRBV28, the J call TRBJ2-1; 7 positions agree with TRBD2. Germline values: CDR1 MDHEN, CDR2 SYDVKM. J lost 5 bases, V lost 1 base, and 14 bases had no gene match. The CDR3 length is 18 residues. The CDR3 bases are TGTGCCAGCAGTTTATCTATTCTGGGAGGGCCTGCCAACAATGAGCAGTTCTTC. This codes for CASSLSILGGPANNEQFF.

The rearrangement links TRBV7-8 to TRBJ1-2; 7 nucleotides agree with TRBD1. Trimming cost V 5 bases and J 3 bases; bases outside gene matches: 6. This CDR3 has 14 residues. From germline, CDR1 is SGHVS and CDR2 FQNEAQ. The CDR3 DNA reads TGTGCCAGCAGCCAGGGGGGTGTTGACTATGGCTACACCTTC. Its protein product is CASSQGGVDYGYTF.

CDR3 region: CSAQTGRGHTEAFF. CDR3 coding DNA: TGCAGCGCACAGACAGGCCGAGGTCACACTGAAGCTTTCTTT. This chain connects TRBV29-1 to TRBJ1-1; D possibly corresponds to TRBD1 (6 bases). Germline V lookup: CDR1 SQVTM, CDR2 ANQGSEA. The V and J ends lost 7 bases and 3 bases respectively, with 18 bases between them. The CDR3 sequence is 14 residues long.

The rearrangement uses TRBV7-9 and TRBJ1-1; 7 nucleotides agree with TRBD1. The CDR3 has 13 amino acids. J gave up 3 bases and V 4 bases, and 2 bases lay outside the gene matches. Germline V lookup: CDR1 SEHNR, CDR2 FQNEAQ (reference sequence). The CDR3 is CASSSQGDTEAFF. CDR3 in DNA: TGTGCCAGCAGCTCCCAGGGGGACACTGAAGCTTTCTTT.

The chain links TRBV18 to TRBJ1-2; TRBD1 might be the D (5 bases). CDR1 is KGHSH and CDR2 is LQKENI in the germline V gene. CDR3 length: 17 amino acids. V was cut by 2 bases and J by 0 bases, with 16 bases left in between. Here the CDR3 reads CASSPIRQPSSNYGYTF. The DNA of the CDR3 is TGTGCCAGCTCACCAATAAGACAGCCGTCTTCTAACTATGGCTACACCTTC.

The CDR3 DNA sequence: TGTGCCAGCTCACCACCGACGAGGGATGAGCAGTTCTTC. The encoded protein is CASSPPTRDEQFF. The chain couples TRBV18 to TRBJ2-1; weak D call: TRBD2 (5 bases). Trimming stripped 0 bases from V and 8 bases from J, with 8 bases between. There are 13 residues in the CDR3. Germline loops: CDR1 KGHSH, CDR2 LQKENI.

This rearrangement joins TRBV12-2 to TRBJ2-7; the D call in the table, TRBD2, was not verified against the DNA. TRBV12-2 constitutes a pseudogene. This CDR3 comprises 8 residues. The CDR3 DNA follows: TGTGCCGTCTACGAGCAGTACTTC. Its protein is CAVYEQYF.

The chain has TRBV9 and TRBJ1-1; TRBD1 is a possible D gene (6 bases). Germline V CDR1 and CDR2: SGDLS, YYNGEE. There are 16 residues in the CDR3. The ends were cut back, 4 bases at V and 0 bases at J, with 16 bases in the middle. CDR3 DNA: TGTGCCAGCAGCTTGGGGGGGGGCGGCCTGAACACTGAAGCTTTCTTT. Translating it yields CASSLGGGGLNTEAFF.

V usage is TRBV5-1 and J usage is TRBJ1-1, with 8 bases aligning to TRBD1. The CDR3 sequence is 14 residues long. Germline assignment: CDR1 SGHRS and CDR2 YFSETQ. V dropped 5 bases and J dropped 2; count of bases not matched to a gene: 5. The DNA of the CDR3 is TGCGCCAGCAGGGGTGGACAGGGAAACACTGAAGCTTTCTTT. It translates to CASRGGQGNTEAFF.

This chain joins TRBV27 and TRBJ1-5, with 7 nucleotides matching TRBD1. This CDR3 spans 13 amino acids. The junction had 5 bases not matched to a gene; V was cut back by 7 bases and J by 5 bases. Germline V gene sequence: CDR1 MNHEY, CDR2 SMNVEV (reference sequence). CDR3 sequence (DNA): TGTGCCAGCAAGGAGGGACAGTATCAGCCCCAGCATTTT. It codes for CASKEGQYQPQHF.

The chain uses TRBV19 and TRBJ2-1, with 7 bases that match TRBD2. V shed 3 bases and J 5 bases; nucleotides not matched to a gene: 13. CDR3 length equals 17 residues. Germline loops: CDR1 LNHDA, CDR2 SQIVND (reference sequence). The CDR3 sequence: CASSMRSAGYGDNEQFF. CDR3 DNA sequence: TGTGCCAGTAGTATGCGCTCAGCGGGATACGGTGACAATGAGCAGTTCTTC.

The V call is TRBV6-1, the J call TRBJ2-5, with a weak D call TRBD1 (6 bases). The J call may be in error: the DNA end matches TRBJ2-7 better. Looked up from germline, CDR1 is MNHNS and CDR2 is SASEGT. This CDR3 is 14 amino acids long. The CDR3 nucleotides read TGTGCCAGCAGTGAGCCCACAGGGCTCTACGAGCAGTACTTC. Its translation is CASSEPTGLYEQYF.

The chain recombines TRBV28 with TRBJ1-1; no clear D gene. CDR3 size: 14 residues. CDR1 MDHEN and CDR2 SYDVKM come from the germline V gene. Trimming shortened V by 7 bases and J by 4 bases, and 16 bases separated the two germline ends. The CDR3 region has the DNA TGTGCCAGCAACCTATTGGGCGTGGGCACTGAAGCTTTCTTT. The encoded protein is CASNLLGVGTEAFF.

V and J are TRBV27 and TRBJ2-2; 8 bases line up with TRBD1. This CDR3 is built from 17 residues. The J segment lost 1 base and the V segment lost 3 bases, leaving 7 bases of the junction unmatched. Germline CDR1 and CDR2: MNHEY and SMNVEV (reference sequence). CDR3 in DNA: TGTGCCAGCAGTTTCTTTCAGGGACAGGAGAACACCGGGGAGCTGTTTTTT. This encodes CASSFFQGQENTGELFF.

The CDR3 sequence is CASRGTSYEQYF. The CDR3, as DNA: TGTGCCAGTAGAGGTACTAGCTACGAGCAGTACTTC. The chain has TRBV19 and TRBJ2-7; D possibly corresponds to TRBD2 (5 bases). Germline V gene lookup returns CDR1 LNHDA and CDR2 SQIVND (reference sequence). Trimming shortened V by 6 bases and J by 3 bases, and 9 bases separated the two germline ends. CDR3 length: 12 residues.

The chain carries TRBV7-2 and TRBJ1-3; D is undetermined. In germline, CDR1 is SGHTA, CDR2 FQGNSA. The CDR3 has 16 residues. V gave up 0 bases and J gave up 0 bases, with 9 bases separating them. CDR3 bases: TGTGCCAGCAGCTTAGCCCCCCAGTCCTCTGGAAACACCATATATTTT. Its translation is CASSLAPQSSGNTIYF.

The V call is TRBV7-6, the J call TRBJ1-2, with TRBD1 matching over 7 bases. V shed 3 bases and J 0 bases; nucleotides not matched to a gene: 7. Germline V gives CDR1 SGHVS, CDR2 FNYEAQ. The CDR3 is 16 residues long. The CDR3, as DNA: TGTGCCAGCAGCTTTTTTACGGACAGGACTAACTATGGCTACACCTTC. Translated: CASSFFTDRTNYGYTF.

The chain carries TRBV30 and TRBJ2-1; TRBD2 aligns across 8 bases. CDR3 size: 15 residues. The junction had 9 bases not matched to a gene; V was cut back by 0 bases and J by 8 bases. Germline V gene sequence: CDR1 GTSNPN, CDR2 SVGIG (reference sequence). CDR3 coding DNA: TGTGCCTGGAGTGTATTTCGGGGGGGGGCGTATGAGCAGTTCTTC. Its translation is CAWSVFRGGAYEQFF.